The 11 T cell receptor beta chains reported below all come from one sample, sequenced in a study of PD-L1 blockade in urothelial cancer. TCRdb's table, derived via immunoSEQ multiplex PCR, lists solely in-frame clones and lacks some. Of around 49,000 clones in the sample, 88% were seen once. Time point denoted: peripheral blood 6 weeks after treatment start. The source material was PBMCs, sampled around atezolizumab (anti-PD-L1) treatment. Receptor source: a man between 60 and 75 years old with urothelial cancer.

The chain uses TRBV30 and TRBJ2-3; 7 bases match TRBD1. The trim removed 0 bases at V and 6 bases at J, leaving 9 bases unmatched. Germline assignment: CDR1 GTSNPN and CDR2 SVGIG (reference sequence). This CDR3 has 15 amino acids. The CDR3 loop is CAWSVGGLTGDTQYF. As DNA, the CDR3 is TGTGCCTGGAGTGTAGGGGGCCTAACAGGGGATACGCAGTATTTT.

This chain joins TRBV7-2 and TRBJ2-7; TRBD1 is a possible D gene (6 bases). The CDR3 runs to 15 residues. Germline V CDR1 and CDR2: SGHTA, FQGNSA. Deletions cut 4 bases from V and 2 bases from J, with 15 bases between. Here the CDR3 reads CASSYGDTYTYEQYF. In DNA form, the CDR3 reads TGTGCCAGCAGCTACGGGGACACCTACACCTACGAGCAGTACTTC. The variable domain in full, completed from reference TRBV7-2 and TRBJ2-7, reads GAGVSQSPSNKVTEKGKDVELRCDPISGHTALYWYRQSLGQGLEFLIYFQGNSAPDKSGLPSDRFSAERTGGSVSTLTIQRTQQEDSAVYLCASSYGDTYTYEQYFGPGTRLTVT.

The chain has TRBV30 and TRBJ1-2; 8 bases fit TRBD1. J lost 8 bases, V lost 3 bases, and 20 bases had no gene match. This CDR3 is 17 amino acids long. CDR1 is GTSNPN, CDR2 SVGIG, per germline (reference sequence). CDR3 sequence: CAWSLRSLTGEARGYTF. CDR3 nucleotide sequence: TGTGCCTGGAGCCTTCGGTCTTTGACAGGGGAGGCACGCGGCTACACCTTC.

The chain uses TRBV19 and TRBJ2-7, with a tentative D call TRBD2 (6 bases). From germline, CDR1 is LNHDA and CDR2 SQIVND (reference sequence). The CDR3 is 14 residues long. Trimming cost V 6 bases and J 3 bases, with 15 bases left between them. The CDR3 coding sequence is TGTGCCAGTAGCAGCCGGGACTGGAACTACGAGCAGTACTTC. It is translated as CASSSRDWNYEQYF. The complete variable domain, with remaining parts taken from reference TRBV19 and TRBJ2-7, reads DGGITQSPKYLFRKEGQNVTLSCEQNLNHDAMYWYRQDPGQGLRLIYYSQIVNDFQKGDIAEGYSVSREKKESFPLTVTSAQKNPTAFYLCASSSRDWNYEQYFGPGTRLTVT.

This chain connects TRBV5-5 to TRBJ2-7, with D maybe TRBD2 (5 bases). This CDR3 is 16 amino acids long. The ends were cut back, 4 bases at V and 5 bases at J, with 22 bases in the middle. Germline V gene sequence: CDR1 SGHKS, CDR2 YYEKEE (reference sequence). The CDR3 here is CASSRGINPPGNEQYF. The CDR3, as DNA: TGTGCCAGCAGCCGAGGGATCAACCCCCCGGGGAACGAGCAGTACTTC.

In DNA, the CDR3 is TGCGCCAGCAGCCAAGTGGGGCTTACGCAGTATTTT. Protein: CASSQVGLTQYF. The chain carries TRBV4-1 and TRBJ2-3; D might be TRBD1 (5 bases). There are 12 residues in the CDR3. Germline V CDR1 and CDR2: MGHRA, YSYEKL. V was cut by 1 base and J by 8 bases, with 7 bases left in between.

This chain connects TRBV6-5 to TRBJ2-7; TRBD1 matches at 11 bases. This CDR3 spans 16 amino acids. CDR1 MNHEY and CDR2 SVGAGI come from the germline V gene. Trimming removed 1 base from V and 5 bases from J; junction bases left unmatched: 7. CDR3 DNA: TGTGCCAGCAGTTACTTCAGCGGGACAGGGGGGCACGAGCAGTACTTC. This sequence encodes CASSYFSGTGGHEQYF.

This clone was found once. This chain uses TRBV4-2 with TRBJ2-7; TRBD2 aligns across 10 bases. The germline gives CDR1 LGHNA, CDR2 YNFKEQ. Trimming at V came to 0 bases and at J to 0 bases, leaving 8 bases not matched to a gene. CDR3 length: 18 amino acids. The DNA of the CDR3 is TGTGCCAGCAGCCAAGAAGTGGGGCTAGCGGGGGCCTCCTACGAGCAGTACTTC. As protein: CASSQEVGLAGASYEQYF.

The rearrangement uses TRBV18 and TRBJ2-1, with 15 bases identical to TRBD2. Trimming at V came to 0 bases and at J to 4 bases, leaving 1 base not matched to a gene. Germline-derived CDR1 and CDR2 are KGHSH and LQKENI. The CDR3 runs to 17 residues. This CDR3 reads CASSPPGLAGGYNEQFF. The CDR3 DNA reads TGTGCCAGCTCACCACCGGGACTAGCGGGGGGATACAATGAGCAGTTCTTC. Based on the CDR3 plus reference TRBV18 and TRBJ2-1, the full variable domain is NAGVMQNPRHLVRRRGQEARLRCSPMKGHSHVYWYRQLPEEGLKFMVYLQKENIIDESGMPKERFSAEFPKEGPSILRIQQVVRGDSAAYFCASSPPGLAGGYNEQFFGPGTRLTVL.

The chain couples TRBV18 to TRBJ1-1, with 8 bases fitting TRBD1. V dropped 5 bases and J dropped 8; count of bases not matched to a gene: 4. CDR1 is KGHSH, CDR2 LQKENI, per germline. This CDR3 comprises 12 residues. The CDR3 is CASSTRTGEAFF. CDR3 nucleotide sequence: TGTGCCAGCTCAACAAGGACAGGGGAAGCTTTCTTT.

This clone appeared a few times. The V call is TRBV28, the J call TRBJ1-2; 10 bases agree with TRBD1. The CDR3 runs 15 residues. V dropped 9 bases and J dropped 6; count of bases not matched to a gene: 13. Germline CDR1 and CDR2: MDHEN and SYDVKM. The CDR3 coding sequence is TGTGCCAGTTCTACGACAGGGGGCCCCTCGGATGGCTACACCTTC. Protein: CASSTTGGPSDGYTF.